This T cell receptor beta chain was profiled in a study of CD8+ T cells in alopecia areata. Study-wide findings and caveats: Scalp repertoires also include resident alphabeta T cells from normal skin.

The study team obtained lesional scalp punch biopsies and peripheral blood from alopecia areata patients. Separation by sorting yielded CD4+ and CD8+ T cells from PBMCs. cDNA prepared by RNA extraction and subsequent reverse transcription served as the template for sequencing. Libraries were prepared by immunoSEQ multiplex PCR; TCRdb keeps only in-frame clonotypes and omits some of them. The sample records about 110,000 clones, 55% to 70% being singletons. Germline CDR1 is SGHVS and CDR2 is FNYEAQ. Trimming took 5 bases from V and 2 from J; bases not matched to a gene: 6. The CDR3 is made up of 15 amino acids. A word on this clone: Its antigen is not identified.

Material: NKG2D-low CD8+ T cells sorted from blood. This receptor was taken from a human donor with alopecia areata. The gene calls are TRBV7-6 and TRBJ2-5; 9 nucleotides line up with TRBD1. The CDR3 reads CASSPGTGTQETQYF. The DNA of the CDR3 is TGTGCCAGCAGCCCGGGGACAGGGACACAAGAGACCCAGTACTTC. The full variable domain, in which reference TRBV7-6 and TRBJ2-5 provide the parts outside the CDR3, is GAGVSQSPRYKVTKRGQDVALRCDPISGHVSLYWYRQALGQGPEFLTYFNYEAQQDKSGLPNDRFSAERPEGSISTLTIQRTEQRDSAMYRCASSPGTGTQETQYFGPGTRLLVL.